Below, 23 T cell receptor beta chains from the same sample are listed, as sequenced in a study of shared clonotypes between healthy human individuals. Profiled with immunoSEQ multiplex PCR; TCRdb holds only in-frame clones, not every one. The sample records under 1 million clones, about 96% being singletons. CD45RO-negative CD8 cells positively selected for CCR7 made up the naive population, which excluded terminally differentiated effector memory CD45RA+ cells. Sequencing was performed on naive CD8+ T cells sorted from blood. The receptor source for this set is a man younger than 40 in good health.

The chain uses TRBV19 and TRBJ1-5, with TRBD1 matching 8 bases. Trimming cost V 7 bases and J 5 bases; bases outside gene matches: 16. Germline CDR1 LNHDA, CDR2 SQIVND (reference sequence). This CDR3 spans 17 amino acids. The CDR3 DNA reads TGTGCCAGTACCAGAGAACCCGGACAGGGCGGTGATCAGCCCCAGCATTTT. Translating it yields CASTREPGQGGDQPQHF.

The chain joins TRBV2 to TRBJ1-1; D not certain. Germline CDR1 is SNHLY and CDR2 is FYNNEI. The CDR3 length is 14 residues. Trimming took off 4 bases at V and 6 bases at J, with 15 bases between the two ends. The CDR3 DNA follows: TGTGCCAGCAGTGCCATGAAAACTCGGGCTGAAGCTTTCTTT. It encodes CASSAMKTRAEAFF.

The chain joins TRBV6-5 to TRBJ2-2; TRBD1 or TRBD2 may be the D gene (5 bases each). Looked up from germline, CDR1 is MNHEY and CDR2 is SVGAGI. Deletions cut 5 bases from V and 4 bases from J, with 14 bases between. The CDR3 has 15 residues. Here the CDR3 DNA reads TGTGCCAGCAGTACACCCGGGACCACCACCGGGGAGCTGTTTTTT. It specifies CASSTPGTTTGELFF.

The chain couples TRBV7-9 to TRBJ2-7; 7 nucleotides agree with TRBD1. Germline V gene data show CDR1 as SEHNR and CDR2 as FQNEAQ (reference sequence). CDR3 length: 14 residues. The V gene end was trimmed by 5 bases and the J gene end by 2 bases; junction bases not matched to a gene: 6. The CDR3 here is CASSPPTGTYEQYF. Written as DNA, the CDR3 is TGTGCCAGCAGCCCGCCGACAGGGACCTACGAGCAGTACTTC.

The V gene is TRBV7-8, the J gene TRBJ2-7; 7 bases agree with TRBD2. V lost 3 bases, J lost 1 base, and 12 bases stayed unmatched. The CDR3 runs 17 residues. The germline gives CDR1 SGHVS, CDR2 FQNEAQ. CDR3 protein: CASSFRGVGGDSYEQYF. The DNA for the CDR3 is TGTGCCAGCAGCTTCCGCGGGGTGGGAGGGGATTCCTACGAGCAGTACTTC.

The CDR3 is CASSLAPPETQYF. The CDR3 DNA is TGCGCCAGCAGCTTGGCCCCTCCGGAGACCCAGTACTTC. The chain recombines TRBV5-1 with TRBJ2-5; D not resolved. The CDR3 spans 13 residues. Trimming shortened V by 0 bases and J by 5 bases, and 8 bases separated the two germline ends. The germline V gene encodes CDR1 SGHRS and CDR2 YFSETQ. The variable domain in full, with the rest retrieved from reference TRBV5-1 and TRBJ2-5, is KAGVTQTPRYLIKTRGQQVTLSCSPISGHRSVSWYQQTPGQGLQFLFEYFSETQRNKGNFPGRFSGRQFSNSRSEMNVSTLELGDSALYLCASSLAPPETQYFGPGTRLLVL.

This chain uses TRBV29-1 with TRBJ2-6, with D unclear. Germline V gives CDR1 SQVTM, CDR2 ANQGSEA. Between the trimmed V and J ends, which lost 3 bases and 2 bases, there was a span of 5 bases. The CDR3 runs to 13 residues. DNA of the CDR3: TGCAGCGTTGATGGGCCTGGGGCCAACGTCCTGACTTTC. It yields the protein CSVDGPGANVLTF.

This rearrangement joins TRBV7-6 to TRBJ2-1; tentative D call: TRBD2 (6 bases). With 3 bases removed from V and 10 bases from J, the gap between germline ends came to 13 bases. CDR1 and CDR2 (germline): SGHVS, FNYEAQ. CDR3 length: 13 amino acids. The DNA of the CDR3 is TGTGCCAGCAGCTTCGATGGCCGGGGGGAGCAGTTCTTC. This translates into CASSFDGRGEQFF.

V and J are TRBV6-5 and TRBJ2-3; maybe TRBD1 (6 bases). The V gene lost 2 bases and the J gene lost 4 bases, with 13 bases spanning the gap. Germline V lookup: CDR1 MNHEY, CDR2 SVGAGI. The CDR3 is made up of 15 amino acids. The DNA of the CDR3 is TGTGCCAGCAGTTACAGTCAGGGGTCGGCAGATACGCAGTATTTT. As protein: CASSYSQGSADTQYF.

The gene calls are TRBV29-1 and TRBJ2-2; D not certain. Germline CDR1 and CDR2: SQVTM and ANQGSEA. V was shortened by 7 bases and J by 0 bases, with 21 bases between the two germline ends. The CDR3 has 17 residues. The CDR3 region has the DNA TGCAGCGGCATCATTAACCCGGGCCATACGAACACCGGGGAGCTGTTTTTT. Translated: CSGIINPGHTNTGELFF.

This clone has just a few counts. This chain connects TRBV11-2 to TRBJ2-7, with 7 bases matching TRBD2. The CDR3 length is 16 residues. The V gene end was trimmed by 5 bases and the J gene end by 2 bases; junction bases not matched to a gene: 12. Germline V gives CDR1 SGHAT, CDR2 FQNNGV. CDR3 sequence (DNA): TGTGCCAGCAGCCCCACGGCTTCTAGCGGTACCTACGAGCAGTACTTC. Protein: CASSPTASSGTYEQYF.

The rearrangement uses TRBV27 and TRBJ2-1; 10 positions agree with TRBD1. CDR3 length equals 15 residues. Germline CDR1 is MNHEY and CDR2 is SMNVEV (reference sequence). V shed 6 bases and J 9 bases; nucleotides not matched to a gene: 11. The CDR3 here is CASRLSGTGVGEQFF. Here the CDR3 DNA reads TGTGCCAGCAGGCTTTCCGGGACAGGGGTGGGTGAGCAGTTCTTC.

The rearrangement links TRBV5-1 to TRBJ2-2; maybe TRBD2 (5 bases). Germline CDR1 SGHRS, CDR2 YFSETQ. The V and J ends lost 4 bases and 9 bases respectively, with 19 bases between them. This CDR3 is built from 15 residues. The CDR3 nucleotides are TGCGCCAGCAGCGGGCTTCTGCGAGAGGGTTGGGAGCTGTTTTTT. Translation: CASSGLLREGWELFF.

V usage is TRBV7-9 and J usage is TRBJ2-7; TRBD2 might be the D (6 bases). CDR1 and CDR2 (germline): SEHNR, FQNEAQ (reference sequence). There are 13 residues in the CDR3. With 4 bases removed from V and 6 bases from J, the gap between germline ends came to 13 bases. CDR3 amino acids: CASSSGLPSEQYF. Written as DNA, the CDR3 is TGTGCCAGCAGCTCGGGACTGCCCTCCGAGCAGTACTTC.

V usage is TRBV2 and J usage is TRBJ1-1, with TRBD1 identical over 7 bases. The germline V gene encodes CDR1 SNHLY and CDR2 FYNNEI. Germline trimming cut 6 bases from V and 4 bases from J; bases unmatched to any gene: 8. This CDR3 contains 14 residues. CDR3 amino acids: CASRPRGGGTEAFF. The CDR3 nucleotides read TGTGCCAGCAGGCCCAGGGGGGGCGGCACTGAAGCTTTCTTT.

V and J are TRBV7-2 and TRBJ1-1; D is perhaps TRBD1 (5 bases). The V end was cut by 2 bases, the J end by 1 base, with 14 bases between. The germline V gene encodes CDR1 SGHTA and CDR2 FQGNSA. The CDR3 has 16 residues. The CDR3 DNA follows: TGTGCCAGCAGCTTATCGGCAGGGCCAAGGAACACTGAAGCTTTCTTT. Translating it yields CASSLSAGPRNTEAFF.

The chain links TRBV5-4 to TRBJ2-3, with D unresolved. V lost 2 bases and J lost 5, with 12 bases in between. Looked up from germline, CDR1 is SGHNT and CDR2 is YYREEE (reference sequence). The CDR3 length is 14 residues. CDR3 nucleotides: TGTGCCAGCAGCTTCGGCGGCGTTTTAGATACGCAGTATTTT. Protein sequence: CASSFGGVLDTQYF. Filled out from reference TRBV5-4 and TRBJ2-3, the complete variable domain reads ETGVTQSPTHLIKTRGQQVTLRCSSQSGHNTVSWYQQALGQGPQFIFQYYREEENGRGNFPPRFSGLQFPNYSSELNVNALELDDSALYLCASSFGGVLDTQYFGPGTRLTVL.

The chain has TRBV29-1 and TRBJ2-5; D gene ambiguous. Germline lookup yields CDR1 SQVTM and CDR2 ANQGSEA. With 5 bases removed from V and 2 bases from J, the gap between germline ends came to 21 bases. CDR3 length: 16 amino acids. The CDR3 reads CSVTIPGPRVQETQYF. In DNA form, the CDR3 reads TGCAGCGTTACCATACCCGGGCCGAGAGTTCAAGAGACCCAGTACTTC.

This chain joins TRBV5-1 and TRBJ2-1, with D possibly matching TRBD2 (5 bases). V was pared by 2 bases and J by 5 bases, with 11 bases between. Germline CDR1 and CDR2: SGHRS and YFSETQ. There are 14 residues in the CDR3. The CDR3 nucleotides are TGCGCCAGCAGCTTCCCGGGAACAAACAATGAGCAGTTCTTC. This encodes CASSFPGTNNEQFF.

This clone has a single count. The V call is TRBV4-1, the J call TRBJ1-2; possible D gene TRBD1, 6 bases. CDR3 length equals 14 residues. V was trimmed by 6 bases and J by 6 bases, leaving 17 bases between them. Germline lookup yields CDR1 MGHRA and CDR2 YSYEKL. For the CDR3, the DNA is TGCGCCAGCAGGGACCCCGGGACATTAAATGGCTACACCTTC. This encodes CASRDPGTLNGYTF.

The genes are TRBV7-9 and TRBJ2-1; TRBD2 aligns across 14 bases. The germline CDR1 and CDR2 sequences are SEHNR and FQNEAQ (reference sequence). Unmatched junction bases numbered 11, after V lost 6 bases and J lost 10 bases. The CDR3 is 16 residues long. Here the CDR3 reads CASSWIGTSGSLEQFF. In nucleotides, the CDR3 is TGTGCCAGCAGTTGGATCGGGACTAGCGGGAGCCTGGAGCAGTTCTTC.

This chain connects TRBV10-3 to TRBJ1-1; D is ambiguous. Trimming removed 4 bases at V and 0 bases at J, with 6 bases between. The germline gives CDR1 ENHRY, CDR2 SYGVKD. This CDR3 is built from 13 residues. The CDR3, as DNA: TGTGCCATCAGTGGAGACATGAACACTGAAGCTTTCTTT. This encodes CAISGDMNTEAFF.

This chain links TRBV5-4 with TRBJ2-7; 8 nucleotides line up with TRBD2. Germline V lookup: CDR1 SGHNT, CDR2 YYREEE (reference sequence). CDR3 size: 12 residues. The V segment lost 4 bases and the J segment 6 bases; nucleotides outside the gene matches: 3. Written as DNA, the CDR3 is TGTGCCAGCAGCGTAACTAGCGGCGAGCAGTACTTC. Amino acids: CASSVTSGEQYF.